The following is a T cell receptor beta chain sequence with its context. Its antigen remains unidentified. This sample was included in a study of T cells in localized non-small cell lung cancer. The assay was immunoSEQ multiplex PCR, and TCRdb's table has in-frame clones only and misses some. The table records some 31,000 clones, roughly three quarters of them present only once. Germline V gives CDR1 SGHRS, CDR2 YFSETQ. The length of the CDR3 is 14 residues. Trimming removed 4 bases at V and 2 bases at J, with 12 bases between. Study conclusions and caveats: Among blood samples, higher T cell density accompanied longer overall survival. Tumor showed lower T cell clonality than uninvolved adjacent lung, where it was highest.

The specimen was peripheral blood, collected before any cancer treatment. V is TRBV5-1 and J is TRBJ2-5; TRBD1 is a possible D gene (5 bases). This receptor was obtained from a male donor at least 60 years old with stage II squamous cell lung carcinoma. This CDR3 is CASSKGVIQETQYF. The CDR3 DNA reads TGCGCCAGCAGCAAAGGGGTGATACAAGAGACCCAGTACTTC.